The 2 T cell receptor beta chains below were found in one sample sequenced in a study of blood T cell repertoires in COVID-19. Clones were read by immunoSEQ multiplex PCR, and TCRdb kept only the in-frame ones, dropping some. The data contain 250,000 to 350,000 clones, about 88% of them seen just once; the ten biggest clones take up more than 1.1%. The sample taken for sequencing was peripheral blood. The receptors were sampled from a human donor with COVID-19, enrolled during active disease. The donor label of this sample is uncertain.

The rearrangement links TRBV7-8 to TRBJ1-2; the D is unclear. The V and J ends lost 1 base and 1 base respectively, with 7 bases between them. The germline gives CDR1 SGHVS, CDR2 FQNEAQ. CDR3 length: 14 residues. The CDR3 coding sequence is TGTGCCAGCAGCTTAGTAGCGGATAACTATGGCTACACCTTC. Residues: CASSLVADNYGYTF.

This chain connects TRBV9 to TRBJ2-1; no firm D call. Trimming took off 3 bases at V and 5 bases at J, with 12 bases between the two ends. This CDR3 contains 14 residues. Germline lookup yields CDR1 SGDLS and CDR2 YYNGEE. CDR3: CASSAQALDNEQFF. The DNA of the CDR3 is TGTGCCAGCAGCGCCCAGGCCTTGGACAATGAGCAGTTCTTC.